Below are 10 T cell receptor beta chains sequenced from a single sample in a study of T cell responses to AZD1222 COVID-19 vaccine. Repertoires were generated with immunoSEQ multiplex PCR, while TCRdb's copy carries only in-frame clones and drops some. The sample lists under 200,000 clones, roughly 91% occurring once. This sample comprised peripheral blood, obtained 28 days after the second AZD1222 dose. Every receptor here comes from an adult who received the AZD1222 COVID-19 vaccine.

The J gene is TRBJ1-2, the V gene TRBV10-1, with unresolved D. Germline CDR1 reads WNHNN; CDR2 reads SYGVQD (reference sequence). V lost 10 bases and J 5 bases, leaving 5 bases between the germline ends. This CDR3 is 9 amino acids long. Written as DNA, the CDR3 is TGCGCCACCACTTATGGCTACACCTTC. It codes for CATTYGYTF.

This chain joins TRBV27 and TRBJ2-7; D might be TRBD1 (6 bases). Trimming removed 3 bases from V and 1 base from J, with 10 bases in between. CDR3 length: 14 residues. The germline V gene has CDR1 MNHEY and CDR2 SMNVEV (reference sequence). CDR3 region: CASSFGQRSYEQYF. The CDR3 region has the DNA TGTGCCAGCAGTTTCGGACAGAGATCCTACGAGCAGTACTTC.

This clone was found once. The rearrangement uses TRBV12-3 or TRBV12-4 and TRBJ2-3; D uncertain. V lost 3 bases to trimming and J lost 4 bases, with 5 bases between them. This CDR3 has 12 residues. The CDR3 region is CASSFGPDTQYF. As DNA, the CDR3 is TGTGCCAGCAGTTTCGGCCCAGATACGCAGTATTTT.

The chain is built from TRBV19 and TRBJ1-6; D remains ambiguous. V lost 5 bases to trimming and J lost 9 bases, with 11 bases between them. The germline V gene has CDR1 LNHDA and CDR2 SQIVND (reference sequence). This CDR3 is built from 13 residues. CDR3 DNA sequence: TGTGCCAGTAGTCCTCGAGAGGGTTCACCCCTCCACTTT. The encoded protein is CASSPREGSPLHF. Together with reference TRBV19 and TRBJ1-6, the CDR3 gives the full variable domain: DGGITQSPKYLFRKEGQNVTLSCEQNLNHDAMYWYRQDPGQGLRLIYYSQIVNDFQKGDIAEGYSVSREKKESFPLTVTSAQKNPTAFYLCASSPREGSPLHFGNGTRLTVT.

The chain links TRBV28 to TRBJ2-7; D may be TRBD2 (7 bases). The CDR3 is made up of 17 amino acids. V shed 2 bases and J shed 3 bases, with 20 bases lying between them. Germline V lookup: CDR1 MDHEN, CDR2 SYDVKM. The CDR3 spells CASSLPSRSGTHYEQYF. In nucleotides, the CDR3 is TGTGCCAGCAGTTTACCTAGTAGGAGCGGGACACACTACGAGCAGTACTTC.

This chain links TRBV7-2 with TRBJ2-5; D is uncertain. The ends were cut back, 2 bases at V and 0 bases at J, with 10 bases in the middle. This CDR3 contains 15 residues. CDR1 is SGHTA and CDR2 is FQGNSA in the germline V gene. Here the CDR3 DNA reads TGTGCCAGCAGCTTACACCGGACGGACCAAGAGACCCAGTACTTC. Protein sequence: CASSLHRTDQETQYF.

The chain recombines TRBV6-2 or TRBV6-3 with TRBJ2-7, with D possibly matching TRBD2 (5 bases). The CDR3 totals 14 residues. CDR1 is MNHEY and CDR2 is SVGEGT in the germline V gene. V lost 4 bases, J lost 0 bases, and 10 bases lay in between. CDR3 protein: CASSSVSDSYEQYF. In DNA form, the CDR3 reads TGTGCCAGCAGTTCTGTTAGCGACTCCTACGAGCAGTACTTC.

This chain joins TRBV5-5 and TRBJ1-4; D is unresolved. Trimming cost V 0 bases and J 2 bases, with 14 bases left between them. There are 17 residues in the CDR3. In germline, CDR1 is SGHKS, CDR2 YYEKEE (reference sequence). The CDR3 coding sequence is TGTGCCAGCAGCTTGGGGTCAGGTGGAAGGACTAATGAAAAACTGTTTTTT. This translates into CASSLGSGGRTNEKLFF.

The chain employs TRBV7-3 and TRBJ2-1; either TRBD1 or TRBD2 may supply D (5 bases each). The CDR3 is made up of 15 amino acids. V was cut by 0 bases and J by 7 bases, with 13 bases left in between. The germline CDR1 and CDR2 sequences are SGHTA and FQGTGA. In DNA, the CDR3 is TGTGCCAGCAGCTTAACGGGGACGGGGAGAAATGAGCAGTTCTTC. Protein sequence: CASSLTGTGRNEQFF.

V usage is TRBV6-5 and J usage is TRBJ2-7, with 7 bases aligning to TRBD1. Germline trimming cut 2 bases from V and 3 bases from J; bases unmatched to any gene: 4. Germline-derived CDR1 and CDR2 are MNHEY and SVGAGI. This CDR3 spans 14 amino acids. CDR3 nucleotide sequence: TGTGCCAGCAGTTACGGGACAGAGGTCTACGAGCAGTACTTC. This encodes CASSYGTEVYEQYF.